Ten or more counts support the clone carrying this T cell receptor (beta chain). The antigen is undetermined. The CDR3 loop spans 15 amino acids. Germline CDR1 MNHEY, CDR2 SMNVEV (reference sequence). Trimming removed 0 bases at V and 2 bases at J, with 10 bases between. Each CDR3 protein is one row after TCRdb ran MiXCR on the 5' RACE reads. The data hold approximately 230,000 distinct CDR3 sequences, with 5% to 7% observed a single time. The data belong to a study of identical twins. General study points: Zero-insertion analyses could be partly confounded by invariant MAIT and iNKT cells.

This sample also belongs to another study, concerning T cells expressing NK-cell markers.

This TCR was recovered from a woman aged 18-35 years in good health. The sequencing sample was made of CD8+ T cells sorted from blood. The chain uses TRBV27 and TRBJ2-5; possibly TRBD2 for D (5 bases). This CDR3 is CASSLSARVQETQYF. In DNA, the CDR3 is TGTGCCAGCAGTTTATCAGCGAGGGTTCAAGAGACCCAGTACTTC.